This is a list of T cell receptor beta chains from one sample in a study of blood T cell repertoires in COVID-19. Repertoires were generated with immunoSEQ multiplex PCR, while TCRdb's copy carries only in-frame clones and drops some. This table has about 200,000 clones, approximately 85% appearing once. Sequencing input: peripheral blood. The receptors come from a woman of 80 years or more with acute or convalescent COVID-19. CDR3s include the opening cysteine and the closing phenylalanine or tryptophan. The D gene is left open where the match is weak.

V gene: TRBV7-8
J gene: TRBJ2-1
D gene: TRBD1
CDR3 DNA: TGTGCCAGCAACTCGACAGGGGCGTGGACACACAATGAGCAGTTCTTC
CDR3 protein: CASNSTGAWTHNEQFF

V gene: TRBV28
J gene: TRBJ2-5
D gene: -
CDR3 DNA: TGTGCCAGCAGTCCCCACGGAGGAGGAGTAAGGCAAGAGACCCAGTACTTC
CDR3 protein: CASSPHGGGVRQETQYF

V gene: TRBV19
J gene: TRBJ1-1
D gene: -
CDR3 DNA: TGTGCCAGTAGTATAATCACGAGCACGGGCACTGAAGCTTTCTTT
CDR3 protein: CASSIITSTGTEAFF

V gene: TRBV7-9
J gene: TRBJ2-4
D gene: -
CDR3 DNA: TGTGCCAGCAGCCCTGACAGGAGTGGGGCCAAAAACATTCAGTACTTC
CDR3 protein: CASSPDRSGAKNIQYF

V gene: TRBV7-2
J gene: TRBJ1-2
D gene: TRBD1
CDR3 DNA: TGTGCCAGCACCAATCGGGCTACAGGGGGCTATGGCTACACCTTC
CDR3 protein: CASTNRATGGYGYTF

V gene: TRBV18
J gene: TRBJ2-5
D gene: TRBD1
CDR3 DNA: TGTGCCAGCTCATCACAGGGGGCGGCTCAAGAGACCCAGTACTTC
CDR3 protein: CASSSQGAAQETQYF

V gene: TRBV27
J gene: TRBJ1-4
D gene: TRBD1
CDR3 DNA: TGTGCCACAATGAAGCGACAGGGGGAAAAACTGTTTTTT
CDR3 protein: CATMKRQGEKLFF

V gene: TRBV24-1
J gene: TRBJ2-3
D gene: TRBD2
CDR3 DNA: TGTGCCACCAGTGATTCGGGACTAGCGGGACCGGCAGATACGCAGTATTTT
CDR3 protein: CATSDSGLAGPADTQYF

V gene: TRBV28
J gene: TRBJ2-7
D gene: -
CDR3 DNA: TGTGCCAGCAGTTCCTACTACGAGCAGTACTTC
CDR3 protein: CASSSYYEQYF

V gene: TRBV19
J gene: TRBJ2-5
D gene: -
CDR3 DNA: TGTGCCAGTAGTGAGGTAGCGGCGGGTCTAACCCAGTACTTC
CDR3 protein: CASSEVAAGLTQYF

V gene: TRBV7-9
J gene: TRBJ1-2
D gene: TRBD1
CDR3 DNA: TGTGCCAGCAGCTTAATTGTGCACGTGGAGGGGGCTGGTGGCTACACCTTC
CDR3 protein: CASSLIVHVEGAGGYTF

V gene: TRBV7-9
J gene: TRBJ1-2
D gene: TRBD1
CDR3 DNA: TGTGCCAGCAGCTTATACAGGGGGAGCTATGGCTACACCTTC
CDR3 protein: CASSLYRGSYGYTF